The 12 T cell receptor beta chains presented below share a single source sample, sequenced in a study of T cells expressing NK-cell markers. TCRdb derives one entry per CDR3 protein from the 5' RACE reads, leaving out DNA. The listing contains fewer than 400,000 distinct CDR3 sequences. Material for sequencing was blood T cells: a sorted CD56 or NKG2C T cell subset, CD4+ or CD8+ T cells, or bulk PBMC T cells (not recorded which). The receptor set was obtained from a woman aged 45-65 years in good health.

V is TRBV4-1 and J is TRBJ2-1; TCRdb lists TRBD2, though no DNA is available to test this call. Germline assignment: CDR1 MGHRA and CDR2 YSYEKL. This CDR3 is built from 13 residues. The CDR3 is CASRTSGVNEQFF.

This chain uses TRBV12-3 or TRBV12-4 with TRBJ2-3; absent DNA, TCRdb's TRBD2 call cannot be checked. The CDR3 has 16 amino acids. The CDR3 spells CASSTRGLAGTDTQYF.

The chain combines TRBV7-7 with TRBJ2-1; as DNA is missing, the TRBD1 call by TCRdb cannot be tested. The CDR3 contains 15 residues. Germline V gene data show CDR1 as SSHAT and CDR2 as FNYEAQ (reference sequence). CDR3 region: CASSFRGESLDEQFF.

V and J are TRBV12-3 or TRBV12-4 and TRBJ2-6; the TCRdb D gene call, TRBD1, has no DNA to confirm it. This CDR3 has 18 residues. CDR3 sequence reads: CASISTDRVPSGANVLTF.

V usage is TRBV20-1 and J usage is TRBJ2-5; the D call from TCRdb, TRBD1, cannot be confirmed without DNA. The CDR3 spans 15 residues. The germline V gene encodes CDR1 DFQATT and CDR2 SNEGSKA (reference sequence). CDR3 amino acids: CSAPPRGGYQETQYF.

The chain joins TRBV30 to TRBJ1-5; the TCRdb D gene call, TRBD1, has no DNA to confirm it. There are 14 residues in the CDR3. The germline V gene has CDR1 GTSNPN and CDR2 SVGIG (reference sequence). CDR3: CAWSWDSVNQPQHF.

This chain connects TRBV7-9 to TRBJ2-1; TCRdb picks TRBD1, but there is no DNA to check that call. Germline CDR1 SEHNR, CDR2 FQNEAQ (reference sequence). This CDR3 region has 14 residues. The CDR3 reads CASMGAFGSGEQFF.

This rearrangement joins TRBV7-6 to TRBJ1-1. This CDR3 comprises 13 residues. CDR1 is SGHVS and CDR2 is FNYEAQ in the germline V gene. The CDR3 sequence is CASSLRMRAEAFF.

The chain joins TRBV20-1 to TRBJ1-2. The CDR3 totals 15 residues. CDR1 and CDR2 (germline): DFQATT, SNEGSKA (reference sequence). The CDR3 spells CSAKPRRGSDYGYTF.

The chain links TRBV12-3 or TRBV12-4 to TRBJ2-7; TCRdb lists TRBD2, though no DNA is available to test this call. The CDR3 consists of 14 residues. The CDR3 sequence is CASSISPSGNEQYF.

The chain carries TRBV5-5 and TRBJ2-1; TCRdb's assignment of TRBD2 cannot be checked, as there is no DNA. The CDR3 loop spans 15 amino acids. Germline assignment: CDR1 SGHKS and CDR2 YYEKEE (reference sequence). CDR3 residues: CASSFAGSGYNEQFF.

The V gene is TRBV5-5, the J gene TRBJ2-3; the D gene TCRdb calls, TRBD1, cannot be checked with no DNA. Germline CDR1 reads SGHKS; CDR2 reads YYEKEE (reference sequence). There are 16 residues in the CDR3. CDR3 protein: CASSSTGTYFTDTQYF.